This TCR beta chain was documented in a study of blood T cell repertoires in COVID-19. Study at large: The samples span acute and convalescent COVID-19 from the United States, Italy and Spain. T cells, B-cell-depleted T cells, or PBMCs provided the cDNA or gDNA that served as material.

V dropped 3 bases and J dropped 5 bases, with 6 bases sitting between them. The CDR3 is 12 residues long. Per the germline V gene, CDR1 is SGHDT and CDR2 is YYEEEE. This clone occurred a few times. Under the authors' procedure: Reference gene primers were amplified, and this amplification served to estimate nucleated cell counts. Only in-frame clones appear in the TCRdb table, and some are missing; sequencing was by immunoSEQ multiplex PCR. The DNA was the basis for D and trimming; V, J and clone size are from that table. The sample shows about 47,000 clones, around 83% of them seen only once. The receptor comes from a man aged 65 to 85 with active COVID-19. Sample: peripheral blood. The V gene is TRBV5-6, the J gene TRBJ2-1; no definite D call. DNA of the CDR3: TGTGCCAGCAGCTCAGGCCACAATGAGCAGTTCTTC. Translation gives CASSSGHNEQFF.